This T cell receptor (beta chain) was identified during a study of T cell changes during pregnancy in multiple sclerosis. The CDR3 is 16 residues long. Germline V CDR1 and CDR2: LGHNA, YSLEER. V was pared by 5 bases and J by 6 bases, with 14 bases of the junction left unmatched. The assay was immunoSEQ multiplex PCR, and TCRdb's table has in-frame clones only and misses some. This sample has 41,000 or so clones, with around 89% found just once. The V and J genes are TRBV4-3 and TRBJ2-3, with 7 bases lining up with TRBD2. Sequencing was performed on CD4+ T cells from peripheral blood mononuclear cells, taken in the first trimester of pregnancy. The origin of this receptor is a female donor with multiple sclerosis, enrolled in a pregnancy study. The CDR3 loop is CASSDRLALEGDTQYF. CDR3 coding DNA: TGCGCCAGCAGCGACAGACTAGCCCTTGAGGGGGATACGCAGTATTTT.